This TCR beta chain was captured by sequencing in a study of cytomegalovirus exposure and HLA in healthy donors. On the study more broadly: Within an early data release were about 85 million unique TCRs drawn from HLA-typed donors. Study findings and constraints: A later analysis reportedly identified an Asian-associated ancestry cluster as carrying fewer N-insertions than the roughly 700-donor mean. HLA alleles were associated with around 17,000 TCR beta sequences in a later analysis at 0.05 false discovery rate. It was reportedly the case that the classifier diagnosed cytomegalovirus status with high specificity and sensitivity.

Germline assignment: CDR1 GTSNPN and CDR2 SVGIG (reference sequence). V was cut by 3 bases and J by 8 bases, with 11 bases left in between. The CDR3 is 12 amino acids. Details on this clone: Its target is unknown.

PCR employed 60 Vbeta and 13 Jbeta primers. Sequenced by immunoSEQ multiplex PCR; TCRdb stores in-frame clones only, minus some. The sample has more than 100,000 clones, 60% to 85% seen once; the top ten hold under 2%. The material sequenced was PBMCs. The TCR comes from a female donor in good health and CMV-seropositive. This chain uses TRBV30 with TRBJ2-1; D is unclear. CDR3 in DNA: TGTGCCTGGAGCCCTAGTGTGTATGAGCAGTTCTTC. It codes for CAWSPSVYEQFF.